This T cell receptor beta chain was captured by sequencing in a study of blood T cells in healthy people across ages. With respect to this clonotype: Its antigen remains unknown.

Germline V gene sequence: CDR1 SGHTA, CDR2 FQGNSA. The CDR3 length is 16 residues. Trimming took off 0 bases at V and 6 bases at J, with 12 bases between the two ends. Overall study results and limits: Strong correlation was found linking TCR beta diversity to naive T cell percentage. PBMCs left unsorted prevented a conclusive naive versus antigen-experienced comparison.

Together with a sample-barcoded 5' primer, a J-beta primer mix was included in a second PCR lasting roughly 6 to 12 cycles. TCRdb reanalysed the 5' RACE reads using MiXCR and keeps one entry per CDR3 protein. The sample contains fewer than 800,000 distinct CDR3 sequences, 20% to 30% of which appear only once. The sample was also linked to a second study, of T cells of mothers and their children.

The sequencing input was blood. This TCR was recovered from a boy between 10 and 17 years old in good health. The chain carries TRBV7-2 and TRBJ1-6; TRBD1 is a possible D gene (5 bases). As DNA, the CDR3 is TGTGCCAGCAGCTTAGCGCAAGGGGTTTTTAATTCACCCCTCCACTTT. As protein: CASSLAQGVFNSPLHF.